This T cell receptor beta chain was obtained from a study of blood T cell repertoires in COVID-19. Using immunoSEQ multiplex PCR, the repertoire was profiled, and TCRdb retains in-frame clones only, with some absent. The data contain 90,000 to 120,000 clones, roughly 84% of them singletons. The CDR3 runs 16 residues. V lost 5 bases to trimming and J lost 7 bases, with 22 bases between them. CDR1 LGHDT and CDR2 YNNKEL come from the germline V gene (reference sequence). This sequence joins TRBV3-1 (or the pseudogene TRBV3-2) and TRBJ2-3, with a tentative D call TRBD2 (6 bases). The sample consisted of peripheral blood. The sequence came from a human donor in a cohort sampled during active COVID-19. The CDR3 protein is CASSSHWGGISNTQYF. CDR3 nucleotides: TGTGCCAGCAGCTCCCATTGGGGCGGGATATCAAATACGCAGTATTTT.